The present T cell receptor beta chain was sequenced within a study of a mutant IDH1 vaccine in newly diagnosed glioma. Time point indicated: week 5, during vaccination. The vaccine gave 300 ug of a 20-mer mutant IDH1 peptide subcutaneously per dose. Profiled with immunoSEQ multiplex PCR; TCRdb holds only in-frame clones, not every one. The sample consists of 45,000 to 65,000 clones, roughly 82% of them appearing once. As to this clone: Its antigen is unidentified.

Trimming took 0 bases from V and 7 from J, leaving 18 bases between them. The CDR3 consists of 16 residues. Per germline, CDR1 SNHLY and CDR2 FYNNEI. This receptor was taken from a woman aged 18-29 years with glioma. Some clones in this sample may be carry-over from other donors' samples. J is TRBJ2-5 and V is TRBV2; no definite D call. The sample here was PBMCs, taken from a glioma patient whose treatment included an IDH1 peptide vaccine. The CDR3 sequence is CASSEAPHLTRGTQYF. In DNA, the CDR3 is TGTGCCAGCAGTGAAGCCCCCCACCTCACTCGAGGGACCCAGTACTTC.